Following are 8 T cell receptor beta chains from one sample sequenced in a study of early T cells in non-severe SARS-CoV-2 infection (dated by TCRdb to the early 2020s). The receptor library was made with 5' RACE. The sequencer listed for this sample is NextSeq 500. TCRdb reanalyzed the raw reads on its own, using fastp at Q25 for trimming and MiXCR for clone calling, and kept in-frame beta chains. A single entry per CDR3 protein holds the most common genes and DNA from its merged rows. This sample has about 35,000 distinct CDR3 sequences in its table, and 5% to 6.5% of those were observed once. The ten largest clones take up around 8% of the sample. The specimen was whole blood. The origin of the receptors is an adult who was a healthcare worker with PCR-confirmed SARS-CoV-2 infection or an uninfected control (not recorded which).

This clonotype was observed at least ten times. The rearrangement uses TRBV10-3 and TRBJ2-4; possibly TRBD2 for D (5 bases). Germline-derived CDR1 and CDR2 are ENHRY and SYGVKD. Trimming shortened V by 3 bases and J by 2 bases, and 11 bases separated the two germline ends. This CDR3 spans 15 amino acids. DNA of the CDR3: TGTGCCATCAGTGAAGAGGGCGGCACCAAAAACATTCAGTACTTC. Translated, it gives CAISEEGGTKNIQYF.

Ten or more counts support this clonotype. V and J are TRBV6-2 or TRBV6-3 and TRBJ2-7, with D perhaps matching TRBD1 (6 bases). The CDR3 extends over 13 amino acids. Germline CDR1 MNHEY, CDR2 SVGEGT. V shed 6 bases and J shed 2 bases, with 11 bases lying between them. CDR3 in amino acids: CASSKGQTYEQYF. The CDR3 DNA reads TGTGCCAGCAGCAAAGGACAGACCTACGAGCAGTACTTC.

This clonotype was counted only a few times. This chain links TRBV7-9 with TRBJ2-3, with TRBD1 as a possible D gene (6 bases). V was pared by 5 bases and J by 1 base, with 10 bases between. In germline, CDR1 is SEHNR, CDR2 FQNEAQ (reference sequence). This CDR3 comprises 14 residues. The CDR3 protein is CASSIRGGTDTQYF. The CDR3 DNA sequence: TGTGCCAGCAGCATCAGGGGAGGCACAGATACGCAGTATTTT.

This clonotype was observed at least ten times. The chain recombines TRBV7-9 with TRBJ2-7; D uncertain. This CDR3 is 12 amino acids long. With 1 base removed from V and 3 bases from J, the gap between germline ends came to 4 bases. The V gene's germline CDR1 is SEHNR and CDR2 FQNEAQ (reference sequence). The CDR3 spells CASSLGRYEQYF. The CDR3 DNA follows: TGTGCCAGCAGCTTAGGCCGCTACGAGCAGTACTTC.

This clonotype has at least ten counts. The chain recombines TRBV7-2 with TRBJ2-7; 8 bases map to TRBD2. The V gene end was trimmed by 5 bases and the J gene end by 3 bases; junction bases not matched to a gene: 6. The CDR3 has 14 residues. Germline assignment: CDR1 SGHTA and CDR2 FQGNSA. The CDR3 DNA follows: TGTGCCAGCAGCCAGCGGGGGCGCGACTACGAGCAGTACTTC. Its protein is CASSQRGRDYEQYF.

At least ten counts were recorded for this clonotype. The J gene is TRBJ1-4, the V gene TRBV6-1; D is undetermined. V was trimmed by 2 bases and J by 0 bases, leaving 13 bases between them. This CDR3 spans 17 amino acids. Germline loops: CDR1 MNHNS, CDR2 SASEGT. The CDR3 nucleotides are TGTGCCAGCAGTGAAATACCAGGAGGCCCAACTAATGAAAAACTGTTTTTT. Protein sequence: CASSEIPGGPTNEKLFF.

This clonotype was seen at least ten times. The chain uses TRBV12-3 or TRBV12-4 and TRBJ2-5; 10 positions match TRBD1. V shed 4 bases, J shed 7 bases, and the junction held 6 bases outside the gene matches. The CDR3 is 14 amino acids. The CDR3 DNA follows: TGTGCCAGCAGTTCCCGGGACAGGGGTCGGACCCAGTACTTC. Its translation: CASSSRDRGRTQYF.

The sample holds many counts of this clonotype. The genes are TRBV5-1 and TRBJ2-3; D possibly corresponds to TRBD2 (5 bases). Germline CDR1 reads SGHRS; CDR2 reads YFSETQ. The CDR3 runs to 14 residues. Trimming stripped 0 bases from V and 0 bases from J, with 5 bases between. DNA of the CDR3: TGCGCCAGCAGCTTGGGGACTAGCACAGATACGCAGTATTTT. Translating it yields CASSLGTSTDTQYF. The full variable domain, with the rest looked up from reference TRBV5-1 and TRBJ2-3, is KAGVTQTPRYLIKTRGQQVTLSCSPISGHRSVSWYQQTPGQGLQFLFEYFSETQRNKGNFPGRFSGRQFSNSRSEMNVSTLELGDSALYLCASSLGTSTDTQYFGPGTRLTVL.